Listed here is a single T cell receptor beta chain. Its antigen is not identified. The sample originates from a study of beta chain features in type 1 diabetes. Sorted populations all exceeded 95% purity. The CDR3 length is 16 residues. Germline V gives CDR1 GTSNPN, CDR2 SVGIG (reference sequence). V lost 2 bases, J lost 0 bases, and 17 bases lay in between. Reverse transcription of all isolated RNA meant that expressed TCRB transcripts were sequenced. Some clones are missing from TCRdb's copy, which holds only in-frame ones; the method was immunoSEQ multiplex PCR. This table holds about 27,000 clones, roughly three fifths found once. Overall study results and limits: Significant though moderate, a shortening of TCRB CDR3s appeared in all four CD4+ subsets of Type 1 diabetes patients. In patients and controls equally, PCR might favor templates that are shorter.

Source material: Tregs from blood. The clonotype originates from a woman between 18 and 29 years old with type 1 diabetes. The chain recombines TRBV30 with TRBJ2-7, with D perhaps TRBD1 (5 bases). The CDR3 spells CAWSFIDSEPSYEQYF. CDR3 DNA: TGTGCCTGGAGTTTCATAGACAGTGAGCCCTCCTACGAGCAGTACTTC. The full variable domain, completed using reference TRBV30 and TRBJ2-7, is SQTIHQWPATLVQPVGSPLSLECTVEGTSNPNLYWYRQAAGRGLQLLFYSVGIGQISSEVPQNLSASRPQDRQFILSSKKLLLSDSGFYLCAWSFIDSEPSYEQYFGPGTRLTVT.